The present T cell receptor beta chain was sequenced within a study of shared clonotypes between healthy human individuals. Study background: Aged 18 to 49, the donors were two women and a few men. For every donor, three CD4 naive, three CD4 memory, two CD8 naive and one CD8 memory plates were used. Study results and limitations: Clonotypes shared by all four sorted-subset donors had higher generation probabilities than non-shared clonotypes.

The data were produced by immunoSEQ multiplex PCR, yet TCRdb's version contains in-frame clones alone and is incomplete. Seen here are some 2,100,000 clones, 95% observed once, and the top ten hold 0.1% to 0.15%. With respect to this clone: Antigen specificity is unknown. Other DNA sequences in the sample encode the same CDR3.

This sequence was found in a man aged 18 to 30 in good health. Material: naive CD4+ T cells sorted from blood. Subset of the sample: CD45RA+ positively selected.

The CDR3 loop reads CASSLLGNYEQYF. The CDR3 DNA reads as TGTGCCAGCAGCTTACTCGGGAACTACGAGCAGTACTTC. The rearrangement uses TRBV7-2 and TRBJ2-7; the D gene is possibly TRBD2 (5 bases). V lost 2 bases and J 3 bases, leaving 8 bases between the germline ends. CDR3 length: 13 amino acids. From germline, CDR1 is SGHTA and CDR2 FQGNSA.